The 25 T cell receptor beta chains reported below all come from one sample, sequenced in a study of T cell responses to AZD1222 COVID-19 vaccine. Profiling relied on immunoSEQ multiplex PCR, and the TCRdb table lists in-frame clones only, not all of them. The sample includes fewer than 100,000 clones, 70% to 90% seen only once; the top ten take more than 10%. The sample was peripheral blood, taken on day 0 of AZD1222 vaccination. These receptor sequences come from an adult in good health.

The chain combines TRBV19 with TRBJ2-3; D is ambiguous. V was shortened by 3 bases and J by 0 bases, with 4 bases between the two germline ends. The length of the CDR3 is 13 residues. Germline CDR1 reads LNHDA; CDR2 reads SQIVND (reference sequence). This chain's CDR3 is CASSMGSTDTQYF. CDR3 in DNA: TGTGCCAGTAGTATGGGGAGCACAGATACGCAGTATTTT.

The chain employs TRBV20-1 and TRBJ1-4, with D unclear. The V end lost 6 bases, the J end lost 5 bases, and 4 bases lay between the germline ends. The germline gives CDR1 DFQATT, CDR2 SNEGSKA (reference sequence). This CDR3 region has 10 residues. CDR3 sequence (DNA): TGCAGTGCCCTGAATGAAAAACTGTTTTTT. As protein: CSALNEKLFF.

The chain links TRBV27 to TRBJ2-1; 10 nucleotides line up with TRBD1. CDR1 is MNHEY and CDR2 is SMNVEV in the germline V gene (reference sequence). Trimming took 6 bases from V and 9 from J; bases not matched to a gene: 2. The CDR3 sequence is 12 residues long. CDR3 residues: CASSRTGGEQFF. DNA of the CDR3: TGTGCCAGCAGCCGGACAGGGGGTGAGCAGTTCTTC.

The chain combines TRBV6-2 or TRBV6-3 with TRBJ1-2, with D unresolved. CDR3 size: 12 residues. From germline, CDR1 is MNHEY and CDR2 SVGEGT. Trimming stripped 0 bases from V and 4 bases from J, with 3 bases between. The chain's CDR3 is CASSYSIYGYTF. Here the CDR3 DNA reads TGTGCCAGCAGTTACTCTATCTATGGCTACACCTTC.

The V call is TRBV12-5, the J call TRBJ1-1; TRBD1 might be the D (5 bases). Germline lookup yields CDR1 LGHNT and CDR2 FRNRAP. This CDR3 is built from 12 residues. V was cut by 6 bases and J by 6 bases, with 11 bases left in between. Here the CDR3 reads CASGPEGAEAFF. CDR3 nucleotide sequence: TGTGCTAGTGGCCCCGAAGGGGCTGAAGCTTTCTTT. Drawing the rest from reference TRBV12-5 and TRBJ1-1, the complete variable domain is DARVTQTPRHKVTEMGQEVTMRCQPILGHNTVFWYRQTMMQGLELLAYFRNRAPLDDSGMPKDRFSAEMPDATLATLKIQPSEPRDSAVYFCASGPEGAEAFFGQGTRLTVV.

A few counts support this clone. The CDR3 loop reads CASGRGPQGPLHF. The CDR3 DNA reads as TGCGCCAGTGGCCGAGGCCCGCAAGGACCCCTCCACTTT. The rearrangement links TRBV4-3 to TRBJ1-6; no firm D call. The germline CDR1 and CDR2 sequences are LGHNA and YSLEER. V was trimmed by 9 bases and J by 12 bases, leaving 18 bases between them. The CDR3 totals 13 residues.

This sequence joins TRBV19 and TRBJ2-7; 11 bases map to TRBD1. This CDR3 region has 13 residues. The V and J ends lost 11 bases and 7 bases, in that order; junction bases with no gene match: 10. CDR1 LNHDA and CDR2 SQIVND come from the germline V gene (reference sequence). The CDR3 DNA reads as TGTGCCGCAAAAGGACAGGGGGCGTGGGAGCAGTACTTC. Encoded protein: CAAKGQGAWEQYF.

The CDR3 region is CASSLRQEWDYGYTF. DNA of the CDR3: TGTGCCAGCAGCTTGAGACAGGAATGGGACTATGGCTACACCTTC. The chain couples TRBV7-9 to TRBJ1-2; maybe TRBD1 (6 bases). Germline lookup yields CDR1 SEHNR and CDR2 FQNEAQ (reference sequence). With 3 bases removed from V and 3 bases from J, the gap between germline ends came to 14 bases. CDR3 length: 15 amino acids.

This chain uses TRBV5-3 with TRBJ1-5; TRBD1 matches 7 bases. TRBV5-3 is assigned to the ORF class and has an uncertain function. The ends lost 4 bases at V and 0 bases at J; junction bases unmatched: 7. The CDR3 spans 16 residues. This chain's CDR3 is CARSPITGDSNQPQHF. The CDR3 nucleotides are TGTGCCAGAAGCCCCATCACAGGGGATAGCAATCAGCCCCAGCATTTT.

The chain combines TRBV19 with TRBJ2-7; 7 bases align to TRBD2. The trim removed 3 bases at V and 2 bases at J, leaving 4 bases unmatched. CDR1 is LNHDA, CDR2 SQIVND, per germline (reference sequence). There are 14 residues in the CDR3. Here the CDR3 DNA reads TGTGCCAGTAGTATGGATCGGGGGGCCTACGAGCAGTACTTC. The encoded protein is CASSMDRGAYEQYF.

V is TRBV5-1 and J is TRBJ1-2; possibly TRBD1 for D (6 bases). Germline V CDR1 and CDR2: SGHRS, YFSETQ. The ends were cut back, 4 bases at V and 5 bases at J, with 12 bases in the middle. CDR3 size: 13 residues. CDR3 DNA sequence: TGCGCCAGCAGCCCCGGGACAAGTTATGGCTACACCTTC. Translating it yields CASSPGTSYGYTF.

J is TRBJ2-7 and V is TRBV7-2, with 7 bases matching TRBD2. The CDR3 totals 16 residues. Germline CDR1 and CDR2: SGHTA and FQGNSA. The V and J ends lost 5 bases and 7 bases, in that order; junction bases with no gene match: 17. The CDR3 reads CASSPGWGGEVGEQYF. The CDR3 DNA sequence: TGTGCCAGCAGCCCCGGGTGGGGGGGAGAAGTCGGTGAGCAGTACTTC. Full variable domain (remainder filled in from reference TRBV7-2 and TRBJ2-7): GAGVSQSPSNKVTEKGKDVELRCDPISGHTALYWYRQSLGQGLEFLIYFQGNSAPDKSGLPSDRFSAERTGGSVSTLTIQRTQQEDSAVYLCASSPGWGGEVGEQYFGPGTRLTVT.

The CDR3 bases are TGTGCCAGCAGCCCCACGGCAGGACGGGCCGATTCACCCCTCCACTTT. Translation: CASSPTAGRADSPLHF. The chain couples TRBV9 to TRBJ1-6; no definite D call. V was cut by 4 bases and J by 8 bases, with 19 bases left in between. CDR3 length: 16 residues. Germline V gene sequence: CDR1 SGDLS, CDR2 YYNGEE.

The rearrangement uses TRBV9 and TRBJ2-2, with D perhaps TRBD2 (6 bases). V lost 3 bases and J lost 4, with 13 bases in between. The CDR3 spans 15 residues. The V gene's germline CDR1 is SGDLS and CDR2 YYNGEE. CDR3 sequence (DNA): TGTGCCAGCAGCGACCGGGACTGGCCCACCGGGGAGCTGTTTTTT. Its translation is CASSDRDWPTGELFF.

The chain carries TRBV5-5 and TRBJ2-5; D gene uncertain. This CDR3 has 14 residues. Germline values: CDR1 SGHKS, CDR2 YYEKEE (reference sequence). Trimming took 2 bases from V and 2 from J, leaving 10 bases between them. This chain's CDR3 is CASSLYPAQETQYF. In nucleotides, the CDR3 is TGTGCCAGCAGCTTATATCCAGCTCAAGAGACCCAGTACTTC.

V gene TRBV9 combines with J gene TRBJ2-2, with D perhaps TRBD2 (6 bases). CDR1 and CDR2 (germline): SGDLS, YYNGEE. The CDR3 runs to 16 residues. V was pared by 3 bases and J by 4 bases, with 16 bases between. CDR3 loop: CASSARTGGATGELFF. The CDR3 DNA follows: TGTGCCAGCAGCGCGCGCACCGGAGGGGCCACCGGGGAGCTGTTTTTT.

This clone was seen more than once but under ten times. The chain carries TRBV4-3 and TRBJ2-4, with 10 bases identical to TRBD1. The germline V gene encodes CDR1 LGHNA and CDR2 YSLEER. The length of the CDR3 is 16 residues. J gave up 9 bases and V 0 bases, and 8 bases lay outside the gene matches. In nucleotides, the CDR3 is TGCGCCAGCAGCCAAGACCGGACAGGGGGAAGCGGCATTCAGTACTTC. Translation gives CASSQDRTGGSGIQYF.

This chain links TRBV28 with TRBJ1-6, with a weak D call TRBD1 (6 bases). The CDR3 is made up of 14 amino acids. Trimming took 10 bases from V and 5 from J, leaving 15 bases between them. In germline, CDR1 is MDHEN, CDR2 SYDVKM. The CDR3 loop is CATYGGSNNSPLHF. The DNA of the CDR3 is TGTGCCACCTACGGGGGCTCAAATAATTCACCCCTCCACTTT.

This chain connects TRBV3-1 (or the pseudogene TRBV3-2) to TRBJ2-1; tentatively, D is TRBD2 (6 bases). The CDR3 is 16 residues long. The ends were cut back, 0 bases at V and 10 bases at J, with 19 bases in the middle. Germline V gene lookup returns CDR1 LGHDT and CDR2 YNNKEL (reference sequence). CDR3 loop: CASSQDGRGRFGEQFF. CDR3 nucleotides: TGTGCCAGCAGCCAAGACGGGCGGGGACGATTTGGGGAGCAGTTCTTC.

The rearrangement links TRBV5-1 to TRBJ1-4; D gene unclear. Germline-derived CDR1 and CDR2 are SGHRS and YFSETQ. The CDR3 contains 13 residues. V lost 0 bases, J lost 8 bases, and 8 bases lay in between. The DNA of the CDR3 is TGCGCCAGCAGCTTGGTGGCAGACGAAAAACTGTTTTTT. Translated, it gives CASSLVADEKLFF. The entire variable domain, with the rest obtained from reference TRBV5-1 and TRBJ1-4, is as follows: KAGVTQTPRYLIKTRGQQVTLSCSPISGHRSVSWYQQTPGQGLQFLFEYFSETQRNKGNFPGRFSGRQFSNSRSEMNVSTLELGDSALYLCASSLVADEKLFFGSGTQLSVL.

This clone was observed a handful of times. The chain couples TRBV21-1 to TRBJ1-1; the D call TRBD1 from the table was never checked on the DNA. TRBV21-1 is a pseudogene segment. The CDR3 consists of 15 residues. The CDR3 coding sequence is TGTGCCAGCAGCGCGGGACAGGGGGTCGACACTGAAGCTTTCTTT. This gives the protein CASSAGQGVDTEAFF.

Only one count was recorded for this clone. The V and J genes are TRBV2 and TRBJ1-4; D remains ambiguous. CDR3 size: 14 residues. Germline lookup yields CDR1 SNHLY and CDR2 FYNNEI. Between the trimmed V and J ends, which lost 6 bases and 0 bases, there was a span of 8 bases. The CDR3 DNA sequence: TGTGCCAGCAGGTTCGGTTCAACTAATGAAAAACTGTTTTTT. Its protein is CASRFGSTNEKLFF.

The V gene is TRBV4-3, the J gene TRBJ2-5; D is unclear. CDR3 length: 15 amino acids. Trimming pared 1 base from V and 1 base from J, leaving 10 bases between. Germline values: CDR1 LGHNA, CDR2 YSLEER. The DNA for the CDR3 is TGCGCCAGCAGCCAAGGGTCCCAGACCCAAGAGACCCAGTACTTC. Translating it yields CASSQGSQTQETQYF.

The chain couples TRBV4-3 to TRBJ2-3; 9 bases align to TRBD2. CDR3 size: 19 residues. The germline gives CDR1 LGHNA, CDR2 YSLEER. The ends lost 0 bases at V and 5 bases at J; junction bases unmatched: 15. CDR3 in amino acids: CASSQDLVAGAMRRDTQYF. As DNA, the CDR3 is TGCGCCAGCAGCCAAGATCTGGTAGCGGGGGCCATGCGGAGAGATACGCAGTATTTT.

This rearrangement joins TRBV5-1 to TRBJ2-5, with D possibly being TRBD2 (6 bases). Trimming removed 4 bases from V and 4 bases from J, with 17 bases in between. Germline assignment: CDR1 SGHRS and CDR2 YFSETQ. This CDR3 region has 15 residues. DNA of the CDR3: TGCGCCAGCAGCCCGGGGGTCAAAAACGGAGAGACCCAGTACTTC. Translated, it gives CASSPGVKNGETQYF.